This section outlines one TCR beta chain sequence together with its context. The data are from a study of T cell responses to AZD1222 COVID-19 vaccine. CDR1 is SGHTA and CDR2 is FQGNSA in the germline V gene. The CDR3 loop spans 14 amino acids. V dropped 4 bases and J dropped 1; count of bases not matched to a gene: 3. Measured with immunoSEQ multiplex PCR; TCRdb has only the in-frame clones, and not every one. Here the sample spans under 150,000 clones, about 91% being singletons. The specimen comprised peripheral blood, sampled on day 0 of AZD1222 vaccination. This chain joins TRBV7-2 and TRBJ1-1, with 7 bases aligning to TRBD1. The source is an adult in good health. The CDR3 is CASSWGQWNTEAFF. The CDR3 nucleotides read TGTGCCAGCAGCTGGGGACAGTGGAACACTGAAGCTTTCTTT.